These 8 T cell receptor beta chains were sequenced from one sample in a study of T cell repertoires in cytomegalovirus infection. TCRdb used MiXCR to reprocess the reads, holding one entry per CDR3 protein. The repertoire consists of approximately 750,000 distinct CDR3 sequences, with 35% to 45% occurring once and the leading ten covering 2.8%. The specimen was PBMCs. These receptors all stem from a human donor in good health (CMV status not recorded). Some clones in this sample may be carry-over from other donors' samples.

The chain couples TRBV7-8 to TRBJ2-1; 11 bases agree with TRBD2. V trimming: 2 bases; J trimming: 8 bases; junction bases outside the gene matches: 17. Germline V gene sequence: CDR1 SGHVS, CDR2 FQNEAQ. CDR3 length: 19 residues. The CDR3 loop reads CASSLFRIAGGPNQHEQFF. In DNA, the CDR3 is TGTGCCAGCAGCTTATTTCGGATAGCGGGGGGGCCGAATCAGCATGAGCAGTTCTTC.

A remark on this clonotype: One junction end disagrees with the germline gene, perhaps due to a read error. This chain uses TRBV20-1 with TRBJ1-1; 10 bases align to TRBD1. Germline V gene sequence: CDR1 DFQATT, CDR2 SNEGSKA (reference sequence). This CDR3 is 14 amino acids long. Here the CDR3 DNA reads TGCAGTGCCAAGATCGGGACAGGGGTCACTGAAGCTTTATTT. It codes for CSAKIGTGVTEALF.

The chain carries TRBV28 and TRBJ2-6; 7 bases map to TRBD1. CDR3 length: 15 residues. Germline V CDR1 and CDR2: MDHEN, SYDVKM. J was trimmed by 2 bases and V by 6 bases; bases with no gene match: 4. CDR3 amino acids: CASRVQGAGANVLTF. The CDR3 region has the DNA TGTGCCAGCAGAGTGCAGGGGGCTGGGGCCAACGTCCTGACTTTC.

Points on this clonotype: Since a much larger clone is just one base distant, this may be a read error. The chain joins TRBV12-3 or TRBV12-4 to TRBJ2-3; TRBD2 agrees at 7 bases. After removal of 5 bases from V and 2 bases from J, the junction contained 4 bases not matched to a gene. The CDR3 contains 14 residues. In nucleotides, the CDR3 is TGTGCCAGCAGTACAGCGGGAACCACAGATACGCAGTATTTT. Translating it yields CASSTAGTTDTQYF.

This chain joins TRBV24-1 and TRBJ2-7; possibly TRBD2 for D (6 bases). The CDR3 length is 15 residues. CDR1 and CDR2 (germline): KGHDR, SFDVKD. Trimming removed 3 bases from V and 4 bases from J, with 15 bases in between. CDR3 bases: TGTGCCACCAGTGATGGAGGGACCGGACGATACGAGCAGTACTTC. As protein: CATSDGGTGRYEQYF.

V and J are TRBV6-5 and TRBJ1-3; tentative D call: TRBD1 (6 bases). Per germline, CDR1 MNHEY and CDR2 SVGAGI. The V and J ends lost 4 bases and 2 bases respectively, with 9 bases between them. The CDR3 extends over 14 amino acids. CDR3 region: CASSSDRPGNTIYF. CDR3 in DNA: TGTGCCAGCAGTTCAGACAGGCCTGGAAACACCATATATTTT.

The chain combines TRBV6-2 or TRBV6-3 with TRBJ2-1, with D uncertain. Germline CDR1 reads MNHEY; CDR2 reads SVGEGT. The germline V and J ends were trimmed by 8 bases and 6 bases, with 11 bases remaining between them. This CDR3 spans 12 amino acids. CDR3 amino acids: CASCIHRNEQFF. The CDR3 DNA reads as TGTGCCAGCTGTATCCACCGCAATGAGCAGTTCTTC.

This clonotype appeared a few times. This chain uses TRBV27 with TRBJ1-2; TRBD1 might be the D (5 bases). Germline V gene lookup returns CDR1 MNHEY and CDR2 SMNVEV (reference sequence). V shed 5 bases and J shed 8 bases, with 18 bases lying between them. This CDR3 is 14 amino acids long. CDR3 in DNA: TGTGCCAGCAGTACTAGGTTGGGGGAGTACGGCTACACCTTC. As protein: CASSTRLGEYGYTF.